The 30 T cell receptor beta chains below were found in one sample sequenced in a study of T cell responses to AZD1222 COVID-19 vaccine. Only in-frame clones appear in the TCRdb table, and some are missing; sequencing was by immunoSEQ multiplex PCR. Among 95,000 to 150,000 clones, 70% to 90% were seen once, and the ten largest hold roughly 8.9%. The material sequenced was peripheral blood, taken on day 0 of AZD1222 vaccination. The receptors stem from an adult in good health.

J is TRBJ1-2 and V is TRBV19; D is perhaps TRBD1 (5 bases). The germline CDR1 and CDR2 sequences are LNHDA and SQIVND (reference sequence). Trimming took 3 bases from V and 4 from J, leaving 15 bases between them. CDR3 length: 15 amino acids. In DNA form, the CDR3 reads TGTGCCAGTAGTATGGACCAGGGCGGGATCTATGGCTACACCTTC. Translation gives CASSMDQGGIYGYTF.

The genes are TRBV5-1 and TRBJ1-1, with D uncertain. Germline CDR1 is SGHRS and CDR2 is YFSETQ. CDR3 length: 14 residues. V was trimmed by 3 bases and J by 2 bases, leaving 11 bases between them. The CDR3 bases are TGCGCCAGCAGCTCGAGCGGTCTAAACACTGAAGCTTTCTTT. Its protein product is CASSSSGLNTEAFF.

Regarding this clone: One end of the junction is discordant with germline, which a read error may explain. The chain combines TRBV29-1 with TRBJ1-1, with a weak D call TRBD1 (6 bases). The CDR3 is 14 residues long. Looked up from germline, CDR1 is SQVTM and CDR2 is ANQGSEA. The CDR3, as DNA: TGCAGCATTGATACTTTATGGGGGGCTGGTGAAGCTTTCTTT. Translation: CSIDTLWGAGEAFF.

This chain uses TRBV4-2 with TRBJ2-1, with 8 nucleotides matching TRBD2. Germline-derived CDR1 and CDR2 are LGHNA and YNFKEQ. The CDR3 contains 16 residues. Trimming at V came to 0 bases and at J to 7 bases, leaving 8 bases not matched to a gene. The CDR3 protein is CASSQERAGGKNEQFF. For the CDR3, the DNA is TGTGCCAGCAGCCAAGAAAGGGCGGGGGGAAAGAATGAGCAGTTCTTC.

This chain connects TRBV29-1 to TRBJ1-3, with D possibly TRBD1 on 5 matching bases. The ends were cut back, 6 bases at V and 0 bases at J, with 9 bases in the middle. The CDR3 extends over 13 amino acids. Germline CDR1 SQVTM, CDR2 ANQGSEA. CDR3 loop: CSVGRDSGNTIYF. CDR3 nucleotides: TGCAGCGTGGGGCGGGACTCTGGAAACACCATATATTTT.

The chain uses TRBV11-2 and TRBJ2-3; 12 bases agree with TRBD1. The junction had 11 bases not matched to a gene; V was cut back by 5 bases and J by 5 bases. CDR3 length: 17 amino acids. From germline, CDR1 is SGHAT and CDR2 FQNNGV. The CDR3 here is CASSARGTGGFGDTQYF. DNA for the CDR3: TGTGCCAGCAGCGCACGCGGGACAGGGGGCTTCGGAGATACGCAGTATTTT.

This CDR3 is CASRTRVRLTLATNEKLFF. The CDR3 nucleotides read TGTGCCAGCAGGACGCGGGTCCGGTTGACTTTAGCAACTAATGAAAAACTGTTTTTT. The gene calls are TRBV28 and TRBJ1-4; D is unresolved. The CDR3 covers 19 residues. The germline V gene encodes CDR1 MDHEN and CDR2 SYDVKM. V shed 6 bases and J shed 0 bases, with 23 bases lying between them.

This chain's CDR3 is CASKVLNTEAFF. In DNA form, the CDR3 reads TGTGCCAGCAAAGTTTTGAACACTGAAGCTTTCTTT. This rearrangement joins TRBV28 to TRBJ1-1; D is undetermined. The CDR3 contains 12 residues. Germline CDR1 is MDHEN and CDR2 is SYDVKM. Trimming took off 7 bases at V and 0 bases at J, with 6 bases between the two ends.

The chain is built from TRBV19 and TRBJ1-3; no clear D gene. This CDR3 region has 16 residues. The germline V gene has CDR1 LNHDA and CDR2 SQIVND (reference sequence). Trimming removed 6 bases at V and 0 bases at J, with 15 bases between. Written as DNA, the CDR3 is TGTGCCAGTAGGACCGTCCCGGGTCCCTCTGGAAACACCATATATTTT. Amino acids: CASRTVPGPSGNTIYF. The entire variable domain, with the rest obtained from reference TRBV19 and TRBJ1-3, is as follows: DGGITQSPKYLFRKEGQNVTLSCEQNLNHDAMYWYRQDPGQGLRLIYYSQIVNDFQKGDIAEGYSVSREKKESFPLTVTSAQKNPTAFYLCASRTVPGPSGNTIYFGEGSWLTVV.

The chain combines TRBV9 with TRBJ2-7; 7 nucleotides align to TRBD1. Looked up from germline, CDR1 is SGDLS and CDR2 is YYNGEE. V was pared by 0 bases and J by 4 bases, with 4 bases of the junction left unmatched. CDR3 length: 14 amino acids. CDR3 sequence reads: CASSVGDRDYEQYF. The CDR3 region has the DNA TGTGCCAGCAGCGTAGGAGACAGGGATTACGAGCAGTACTTC.

V gene TRBV7-9 combines with J gene TRBJ2-3; D is perhaps TRBD1 (6 bases). The CDR3 consists of 16 residues. The V gene's germline CDR1 is SEHNR and CDR2 FQNEAQ (reference sequence). With 5 bases removed from V and 2 bases from J, the gap between germline ends came to 17 bases. CDR3 loop: CASSGWGKGVTDTQYF. The CDR3, as DNA: TGTGCCAGCAGCGGGTGGGGGAAGGGGGTCACAGATACGCAGTATTTT.

The CDR3 sequence: CASSPRVGTGYGYTF. CDR3 in DNA: TGCGCCAGCAGCCCCAGGGTTGGGACTGGCTATGGCTACACCTTC. This chain connects TRBV4-1 to TRBJ1-2; D may be TRBD1 (5 bases). The germline V gene encodes CDR1 MGHRA and CDR2 YSYEKL. V lost 4 bases and J 4 bases, leaving 16 bases between the germline ends. This CDR3 comprises 15 residues.

Comment on this clone: The sample carries other DNA sequences with the same CDR3. This rearrangement joins TRBV5-6 to TRBJ2-7; 9 bases fit TRBD1. The CDR3 loop spans 13 amino acids. The germline V gene encodes CDR1 SGHDT and CDR2 YYEEEE. The junction had 3 bases not matched to a gene; V was cut back by 4 bases and J by 4 bases. CDR3 sequence (DNA): TGTGCCAGCAGCCCAGACAGGGGGTACGAGCAGTACTTC. This gives the protein CASSPDRGYEQYF.

This chain joins TRBV2 and TRBJ1-1; 7 nucleotides match TRBD1. Germline loops: CDR1 SNHLY, CDR2 FYNNEI. The trim removed 8 bases at V and 2 bases at J, leaving 8 bases unmatched. The CDR3 extends over 14 amino acids. CDR3 sequence reads: CASLTGDFNTEAFF. In DNA form, the CDR3 reads TGTGCCAGCCTCACAGGGGATTTCAACACTGAAGCTTTCTTT.

The V and J genes are TRBV30 and TRBJ2-2; 9 positions match TRBD2. The CDR3 loop spans 14 amino acids. The V segment lost 5 bases and the J segment 8 bases; nucleotides outside the gene matches: 9. CDR1 and CDR2 (germline): GTSNPN, SVGIG (reference sequence). CDR3 nucleotide sequence: TGTGCCTGGGGTAGCGGGAGTTTTACTGGGGAGCTGTTTTTT. Amino acid sequence: CAWGSGSFTGELFF.

About this clone: Other nucleotide sequences from this sample produce the same CDR3. The chain carries TRBV12-3 or TRBV12-4 and TRBJ1-4; D gene unclear. V was clipped by 6 bases and J by 4 bases, with 6 bases between them. The CDR3 is 12 residues long. CDR3 nucleotide sequence: TGTGCCAGCAGGGGGATTAATGAAAAACTGTTTTTT. Protein sequence: CASRGINEKLFF.

As concerns this clone: Here the CDR3 omits its conserved ending phenylalanine or tryptophan, so a read error is the likely source. The limits of the CDR3 on the DNA are not certain, so only TCRdb's listed CDR3 is given. This chain joins TRBV6-6 and TRBJ1-4; TRBD1, the D gene given by the table, was not confirmed from the DNA. Including both end residues, the CDR3 is 12 amino acids long. The germline CDR1 and CDR2 sequences are MNHNY and SVGAGI (reference sequence). The CDR3 reads CASSCYLSPVVG.

The chain joins TRBV18 to TRBJ2-2, with 7 bases lining up with TRBD1. The germline CDR1 and CDR2 sequences are KGHSH and LQKENI. CDR3 length: 15 amino acids. The V gene end was trimmed by 3 bases and the J gene end by 7 bases; junction bases not matched to a gene: 8. CDR3 nucleotides: TGTGCCAGCTCACCCACGACAGGGAATAGCGGGGAGCTGTTTTTT. It codes for CASSPTTGNSGELFF.

V gene TRBV30 combines with J gene TRBJ1-5; the D is unclear. This CDR3 has 13 amino acids. Germline V CDR1 and CDR2: GTSNPN, SVGIG (reference sequence). The ends were cut back, 5 bases at V and 7 bases at J, with 15 bases in the middle. CDR3 nucleotides: TGTGCCTGGCGAGGAGCGGTTGGGCAGCCCCAGCATTTT. Its protein product is CAWRGAVGQPQHF.

The chain joins TRBV28 to TRBJ2-5; 7 bases fit TRBD1. Looked up from germline, CDR1 is MDHEN and CDR2 is SYDVKM. Trimming took 2 bases from V and 1 from J; bases not matched to a gene: 4. The CDR3 contains 15 residues. The CDR3 loop is CASSLGGQPQETQYF. CDR3 DNA sequence: TGTGCCAGCAGTTTAGGGGGACAGCCCCAAGAGACCCAGTACTTC.

The V and J genes are TRBV5-5 and TRBJ2-3, with 9 bases that match TRBD2. The ends lost 4 bases at V and 0 bases at J; junction bases unmatched: 6. The CDR3 is 16 residues long. Germline V gives CDR1 SGHKS, CDR2 YYEKEE (reference sequence). CDR3 amino acids: CASSKIAGVSTDTQYF. The DNA of the CDR3 is TGTGCCAGCAGCAAAATAGCGGGAGTAAGCACAGATACGCAGTATTTT. Full variable domain (rest looked up from reference TRBV5-5 and TRBJ2-3): DAGVTQSPTHLIKTRGQQVTLRCSPISGHKSVSWYQQVLGQGPQFIFQYYEKEERGRGNFPDRFSARQFPNYSSELNVNALLLGDSALYLCASSKIAGVSTDTQYFGPGTRLTVL.

The J gene is TRBJ1-1, the V gene TRBV28, with D possibly being TRBD1 (5 bases). The CDR3 runs to 14 residues. Trimming cost V 4 bases and J 4 bases, with 13 bases left between them. Germline loops: CDR1 MDHEN, CDR2 SYDVKM. The CDR3 coding sequence is TGTGCCAGCAGTTCCGGGACCACGAGCACTGAAGCTTTCTTT. Its protein product is CASSSGTTSTEAFF.

The chain couples TRBV6-5 to TRBJ1-6; a possible D gene is TRBD1 (5 bases). V was cut by 7 bases and J by 8 bases, with 15 bases left in between. Per germline, CDR1 MNHEY and CDR2 SVGAGI. CDR3 length: 14 residues. This chain's CDR3 is CASTPRGGHSPLHF. The DNA of the CDR3 is TGTGCCAGCACCCCTCGGGGGGGACATTCACCCCTCCACTTT.

The chain joins TRBV7-8 to TRBJ1-5; TRBD1 might be the D (5 bases). V gave up 5 bases and J gave up 1 base, with 18 bases separating them. In germline, CDR1 is SGHVS, CDR2 FQNEAQ. The CDR3 totals 17 residues. DNA for the CDR3: TGTGCCAGCAGCAAACTCCGCGGGGCATCAAGCAATCAGCCCCAGCATTTT. This translates into CASSKLRGASSNQPQHF.

The rearrangement links TRBV2 to TRBJ1-3; D is uncertain. Germline V lookup: CDR1 SNHLY, CDR2 FYNNEI. The CDR3 extends over 16 amino acids. Trimming removed 1 base from V and 2 bases from J, with 12 bases in between. The CDR3 region is CASSEGPRGAGNTIYF. In nucleotides, the CDR3 is TGTGCCAGCAGTGAAGGACCCCGGGGTGCTGGAAACACCATATATTTT.

CDR3 sequence (DNA): TGTGCCAGCAGCTCCCCAGTAAGGGGAAACTATGGCTACACCTTC. It specifies CASSSPVRGNYGYTF. This chain uses TRBV7-2 with TRBJ1-2, with D maybe TRBD1 (5 bases). The CDR3 length is 15 residues. V shed 4 bases and J shed 2 bases, with 14 bases lying between them. Germline V CDR1 and CDR2: SGHTA, FQGNSA.

The chain recombines TRBV7-3 with TRBJ1-4; D is possibly TRBD1 (5 bases). The germline V gene has CDR1 SGHTA and CDR2 FQGTGA. This CDR3 is built from 15 residues. V was trimmed by 0 bases and J by 7 bases, leaving 12 bases between them. CDR3 coding DNA: TGTGCCAGCAGCTTAACTGGCAGGGCTGGTGAAAAACTGTTTTTT. Its protein product is CASSLTGRAGEKLFF. The full variable domain, rest sourced from reference TRBV7-3 and TRBJ1-4, is GAGVSQTPSNKVTEKGKYVELRCDPISGHTALYWYRQSLGQGPEFLIYFQGTGAADDSGLPNDRFFAVRPEGSVSTLKIQRTERGDSAVYLCASSLTGRAGEKLFFGSGTQLSVL.

This clone has only one observation. The rearrangement joins TRBV6-5 to TRBJ1-5; TRBD1 agrees at 8 bases. Germline CDR1 MNHEY, CDR2 SVGAGI. The CDR3 runs 16 residues. V was clipped by 2 bases and J by 7 bases; unmatched bases: 10. CDR3 nucleotides: TGTGCCAGCAGTTACCGCGCGCCAGGGGGCGCCCAGCCCCAGCATTTT. This encodes CASSYRAPGGAQPQHF.

The genes are TRBV5-1 and TRBJ1-1; D unresolved. The CDR3 runs 14 residues. V lost 4 bases and J lost 1, with 11 bases in between. The germline V gene encodes CDR1 SGHRS and CDR2 YFSETQ. This CDR3 is CASSQYVGNTEAFF. CDR3 sequence (DNA): TGCGCCAGCAGCCAATACGTCGGGAACACTGAAGCTTTCTTT.

The J gene is TRBJ1-1, the V gene TRBV3-1 (or the pseudogene TRBV3-2), with unresolved D. Trimming removed 3 bases at V and 1 base at J, with 12 bases between. This CDR3 is 15 amino acids long. Germline values: CDR1 LGHDT, CDR2 YNNKEL (reference sequence). As DNA, the CDR3 is TGTGCCAGCAGCCAGCTCCCGGCGGCGAACACTGAAGCTTTCTTT. Translated: CASSQLPAANTEAFF.